This T cell receptor (beta chain) comes out of a study of early T cells in non-severe SARS-CoV-2 infection. Turning to the study itself: RNA in bulk from unsorted whole blood was sequenced, and chains were unpaired.

Concerning this clonotype itself: The target antigen is unknown. The junction and the germline gene differ at one end; a read error may be behind it.

Individually, cDNA molecules had unique molecular identifiers attached to them. From the 5' RACE reads, TCRdb called clonotypes with MiXCR, one entry per CDR3 protein. The profile shows about 80,000 distinct CDR3 sequences, 4.5% to 6% of them singletons. Findings and caveats of the study: VDJdb matching, biased toward anti-spike CD8 responses, missed private and CD4 specificities.

Germline V CDR1 and CDR2: SGDLS, YYNGEE. The CDR3 is 15 amino acids. Sequencing used whole blood, obtained at baseline. The rearrangement links TRBV9 to TRBJ2-7; D is perhaps TRBD2 (6 bases). This clonotype originated in an adult who was a healthcare worker with PCR-confirmed SARS-CoV-2 infection or an uninfected control (not recorded which). The CDR3 region has the DNA TGTGCCGGCAGCGCGGGACTGTTGAGCTCCTACGAGCAGTACTTC. This gives the protein CAGSAGLLSSYEQYF.